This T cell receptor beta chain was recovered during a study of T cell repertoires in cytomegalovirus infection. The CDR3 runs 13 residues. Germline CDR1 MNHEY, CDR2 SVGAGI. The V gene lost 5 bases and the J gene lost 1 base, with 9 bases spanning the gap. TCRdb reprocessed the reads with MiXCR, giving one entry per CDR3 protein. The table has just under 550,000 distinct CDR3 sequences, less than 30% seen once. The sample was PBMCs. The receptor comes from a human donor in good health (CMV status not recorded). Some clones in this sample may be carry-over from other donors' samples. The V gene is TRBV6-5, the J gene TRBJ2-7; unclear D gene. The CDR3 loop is CASSDRVSYEQYF. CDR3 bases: TGTGCCAGCAGTGATAGGGTATCCTACGAGCAGTACTTC.